This T cell receptor beta chain was obtained from a study of CD8+ T cells in alopecia areata. Study information: Patients in the treated group were given tofacitinib by mouth, 5 to 10 mg twice a day.

This clone was counted only a few times. Its antigen is currently unknown. Following RNA extraction, reverse transcription yielded cDNA that acted as the sequencing template. Sequencing was performed with immunoSEQ multiplex PCR; in TCRdb, only in-frame clones are kept and a portion is missing. Of around 300,000 clones listed, 60% are singletons. The V end lost 6 bases, the J end lost 5 bases, and 5 bases lay between the germline ends. The V gene's germline CDR1 is SQVTM and CDR2 ANQGSEA. This CDR3 has 10 residues. Whole-study findings and limits: Unlike in mice, where it was clearer, TCR sharing across patients was less clear, possibly HLA-related. Persistence in scalp and blood during tofacitinib was observed for many expanded lesional clones.

Treatment given: oral pan-JAK inhibitor, 5-10 mg twice daily. The gene calls are TRBV29-1 and TRBJ2-1, with no clear D. Sequencing was performed on CD4+ T cells sorted from blood, taken at week 52, from a patient treated with tofacitinib. This clonotype originated in a human donor with alopecia areata. The CDR3 here is CSVYHNEQFF. CDR3 nucleotides: TGCAGCGTATACCACAATGAGCAGTTCTTC.